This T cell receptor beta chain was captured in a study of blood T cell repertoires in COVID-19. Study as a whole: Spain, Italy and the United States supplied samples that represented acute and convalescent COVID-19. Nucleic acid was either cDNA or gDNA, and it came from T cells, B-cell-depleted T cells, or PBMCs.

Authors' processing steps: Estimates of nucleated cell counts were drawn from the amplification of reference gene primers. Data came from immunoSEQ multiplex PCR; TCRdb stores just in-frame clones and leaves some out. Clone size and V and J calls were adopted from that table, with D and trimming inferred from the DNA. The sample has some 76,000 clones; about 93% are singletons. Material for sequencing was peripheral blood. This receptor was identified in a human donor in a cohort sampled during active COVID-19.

The CDR3 DNA reads TGTGCCAGCTCACAACCGGGACACCAACTCTACGAGCAGTACTTC. Residues: CASSQPGHQLYEQYF. The J gene is TRBJ2-7, the V gene TRBV18, with D perhaps matching TRBD1 (6 bases). Trimming stripped 4 bases from V and 3 bases from J, with 16 bases between. Germline V gene sequence: CDR1 KGHSH, CDR2 LQKENI. The CDR3 covers 15 residues.